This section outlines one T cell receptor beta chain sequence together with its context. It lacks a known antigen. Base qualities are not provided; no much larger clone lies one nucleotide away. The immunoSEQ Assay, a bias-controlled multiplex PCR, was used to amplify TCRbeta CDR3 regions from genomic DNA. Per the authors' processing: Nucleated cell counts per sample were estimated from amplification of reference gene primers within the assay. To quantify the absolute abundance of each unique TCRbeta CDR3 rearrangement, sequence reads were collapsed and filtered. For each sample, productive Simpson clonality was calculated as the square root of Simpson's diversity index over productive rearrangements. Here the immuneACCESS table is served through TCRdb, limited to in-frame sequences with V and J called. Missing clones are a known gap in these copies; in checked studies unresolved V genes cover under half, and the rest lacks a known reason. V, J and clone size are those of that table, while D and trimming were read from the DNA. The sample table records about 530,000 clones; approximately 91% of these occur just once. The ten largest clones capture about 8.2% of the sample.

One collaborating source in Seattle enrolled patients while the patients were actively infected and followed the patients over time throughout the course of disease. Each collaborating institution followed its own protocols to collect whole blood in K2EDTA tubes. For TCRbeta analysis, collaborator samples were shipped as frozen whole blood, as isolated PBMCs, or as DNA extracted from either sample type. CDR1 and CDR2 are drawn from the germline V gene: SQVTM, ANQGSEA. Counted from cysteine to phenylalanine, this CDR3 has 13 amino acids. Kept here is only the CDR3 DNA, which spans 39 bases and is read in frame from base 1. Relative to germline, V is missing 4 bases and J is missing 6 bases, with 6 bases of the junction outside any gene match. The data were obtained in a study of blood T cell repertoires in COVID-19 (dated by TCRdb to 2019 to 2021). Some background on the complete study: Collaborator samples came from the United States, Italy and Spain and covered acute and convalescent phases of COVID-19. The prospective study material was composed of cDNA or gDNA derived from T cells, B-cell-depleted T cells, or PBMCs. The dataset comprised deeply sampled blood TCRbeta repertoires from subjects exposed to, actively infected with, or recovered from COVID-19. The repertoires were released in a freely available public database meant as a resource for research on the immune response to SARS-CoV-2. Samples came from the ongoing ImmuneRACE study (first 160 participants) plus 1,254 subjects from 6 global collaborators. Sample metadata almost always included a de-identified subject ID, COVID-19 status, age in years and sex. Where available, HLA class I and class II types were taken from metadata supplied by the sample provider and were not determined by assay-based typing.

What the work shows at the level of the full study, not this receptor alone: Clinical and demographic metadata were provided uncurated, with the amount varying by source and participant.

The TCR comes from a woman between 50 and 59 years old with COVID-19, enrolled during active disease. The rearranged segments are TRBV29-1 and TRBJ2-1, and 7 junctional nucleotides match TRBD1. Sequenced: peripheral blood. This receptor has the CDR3 CSVGTGVGNEQFF. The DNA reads TGCAGCGTTGGGACAGGTGTTGGCAATGAGCAGTTCTTC.